A single T cell receptor (beta chain) is shown here with its context. V lost 0 bases to trimming and J lost 0 bases, with 8 bases between them. The CDR3 has 15 residues. Germline-derived CDR1 and CDR2 are MNHEY and SVGAGI. Assay: immunoSEQ multiplex PCR; the TCRdb copy retains only in-frame clones and omits some. The data contain about 370,000 clones, about nine tenths of them singletons. This entry belongs to a study of blood T cell repertoires in COVID-19. Study-wide context: Acute and convalescent COVID-19 samples came from the United States, Italy and Spain.

Study members were between about 18 and 89 years old and lived in around 24 US regions. Participants had their cohort set by participant-reported clinical history. Within 2 weeks of study entry, exposed participants had contacted a PCR-confirmed or clinician-diagnosed COVID-19 case. Source material: PBMCs or T cells enriched from blood (not recorded which). The origin of this receptor is a woman in her forties who had been exposed to COVID-19. The chain combines TRBV6-5 with TRBJ1-1; no definite D call. The CDR3 DNA reads TGTGCCAGCAGTTACTCCGGGAACATGAACACTGAAGCTTTCTTT. This gives the protein CASSYSGNMNTEAFF.